This T cell receptor beta chain is from a study of T cell responses to AZD1222 COVID-19 vaccine. Using immunoSEQ multiplex PCR, the repertoire was profiled, and TCRdb retains in-frame clones only, with some absent. Seen here are some 130,000 clones, roughly 87% observed once, and the top ten hold 4.5% to 6.5%. General study points: Baseline antibody screening turned up just six or seven seropositive AZD1222 recipients. Within unmutated variant regions lay the reported targets of nearly half of spike-specific TCRs. The study found vaccine-associated CD4 TCRs spanning spike, dominant at 160-218 and 743-854.

Notes on this clone: Its matching antigen is unknown.

This receptor was taken from an adult who received the AZD1222 COVID-19 vaccine. Sequencing was performed on peripheral blood, taken 28 days after the second AZD1222 dose.

The CDR3 sequence: CASSSRGLASYEQYF. The CDR3 bases are TGTGCCAGCAGCTCCCGGGGACTTGCCTCCTACGAGCAGTACTTC. V and J are TRBV11-2 and TRBJ2-7; perhaps TRBD2 as D (6 bases). Trimming left V 4 bases short and J 0 bases short, with 13 bases between. Germline assignment: CDR1 SGHAT and CDR2 FQNNGV. The CDR3 is 15 residues long. The full variable domain, with the rest looked up from reference TRBV11-2 and TRBJ2-7, is EAGVAQSPRYKIIEKRQSVAFWCNPISGHATLYWYQQILGQGPKLLIQFQNNGVVDDSQLPKDRFSAERLKGVDSTLKIQPAKLEDSAVYLCASSSRGLASYEQYFGPGTRLTVT.